This record covers a single T cell receptor beta chain. The sample is drawn from a study of control samples from healthy donors and cancer patients. Germline values: CDR1 SGHTA, CDR2 FQGNSA. V gave up 4 bases and J gave up 0 bases, with 10 bases separating them. The CDR3 is made up of 15 amino acids. Clones were sequenced by immunoSEQ multiplex PCR, and TCRdb holds only the in-frame ones, with some missing. The sample has tens of thousands of clones, around nine tenths seen once; the top ten hold about 8.6%. V and J are TRBV7-2 and TRBJ1-5; possible D gene TRBD1, 6 bases. The source of this sequence is a woman aged 45-60 years with colorectal cancer. Source material: PBMCs. The CDR3 region is CASSSQGNSNQPQHF. The CDR3 DNA follows: TGTGCCAGCAGCTCACAGGGCAATAGCAATCAGCCCCAGCATTTT.